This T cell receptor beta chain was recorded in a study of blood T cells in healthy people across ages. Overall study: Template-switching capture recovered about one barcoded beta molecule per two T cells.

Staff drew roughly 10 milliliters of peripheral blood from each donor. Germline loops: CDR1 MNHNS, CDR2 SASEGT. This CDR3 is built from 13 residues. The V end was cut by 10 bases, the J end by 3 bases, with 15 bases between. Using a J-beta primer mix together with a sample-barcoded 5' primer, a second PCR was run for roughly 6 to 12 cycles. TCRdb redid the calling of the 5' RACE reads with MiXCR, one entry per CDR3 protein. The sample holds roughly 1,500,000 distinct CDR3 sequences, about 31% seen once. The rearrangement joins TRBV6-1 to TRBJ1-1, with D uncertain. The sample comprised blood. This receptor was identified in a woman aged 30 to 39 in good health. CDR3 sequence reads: CANNDPPHTEAFF. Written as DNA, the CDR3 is TGTGCCAATAACGACCCACCCCACACTGAAGCTTTCTTT.